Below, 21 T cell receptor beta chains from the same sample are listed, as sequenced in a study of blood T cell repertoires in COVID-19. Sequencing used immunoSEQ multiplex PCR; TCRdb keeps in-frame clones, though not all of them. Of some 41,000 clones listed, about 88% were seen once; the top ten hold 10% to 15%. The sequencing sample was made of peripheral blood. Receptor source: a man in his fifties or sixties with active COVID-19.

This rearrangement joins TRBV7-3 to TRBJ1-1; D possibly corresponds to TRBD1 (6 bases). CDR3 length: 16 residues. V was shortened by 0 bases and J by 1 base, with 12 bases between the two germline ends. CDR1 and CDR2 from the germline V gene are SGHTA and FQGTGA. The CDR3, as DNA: TGTGCCAGCAGCTTAACCCGACAGGACCGGAACACTGAAGCTTTCTTT. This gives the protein CASSLTRQDRNTEAFF.

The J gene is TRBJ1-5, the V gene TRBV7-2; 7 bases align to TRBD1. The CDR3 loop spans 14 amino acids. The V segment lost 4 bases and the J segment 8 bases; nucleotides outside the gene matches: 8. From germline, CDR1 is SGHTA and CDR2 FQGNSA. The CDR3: CASSWTGYSEPQHF. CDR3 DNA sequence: TGTGCCAGCAGCTGGACAGGTTATAGCGAGCCCCAGCATTTT.

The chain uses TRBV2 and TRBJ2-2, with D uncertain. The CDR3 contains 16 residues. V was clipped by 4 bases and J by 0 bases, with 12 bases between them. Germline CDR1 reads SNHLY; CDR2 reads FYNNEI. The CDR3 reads CASSVQGGSNTGELFF. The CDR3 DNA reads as TGTGCCAGCAGTGTGCAAGGCGGTTCGAACACCGGGGAGCTGTTTTTT.

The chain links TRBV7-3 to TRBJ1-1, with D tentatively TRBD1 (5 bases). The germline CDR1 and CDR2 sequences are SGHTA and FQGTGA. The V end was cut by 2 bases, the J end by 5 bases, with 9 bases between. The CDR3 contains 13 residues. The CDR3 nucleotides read TGTGCCAGCAGCTTACAGGGTGGAACTGAAGCTTTCTTT. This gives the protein CASSLQGGTEAFF.

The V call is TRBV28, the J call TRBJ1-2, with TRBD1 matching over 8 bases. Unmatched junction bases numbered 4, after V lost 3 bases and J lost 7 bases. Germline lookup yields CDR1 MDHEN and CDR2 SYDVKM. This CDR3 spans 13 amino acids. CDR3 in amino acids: CASSLPGGGGYTF. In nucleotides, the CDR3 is TGTGCCAGCAGTTTGCCAGGGGGCGGTGGCTACACCTTC.

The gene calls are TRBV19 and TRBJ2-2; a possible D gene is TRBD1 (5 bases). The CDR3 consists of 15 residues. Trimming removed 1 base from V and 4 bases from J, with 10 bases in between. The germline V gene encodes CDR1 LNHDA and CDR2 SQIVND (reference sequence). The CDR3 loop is CASSIAPTATGELFF. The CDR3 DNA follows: TGTGCCAGTAGTATAGCCCCGACAGCCACCGGGGAGCTGTTTTTT.

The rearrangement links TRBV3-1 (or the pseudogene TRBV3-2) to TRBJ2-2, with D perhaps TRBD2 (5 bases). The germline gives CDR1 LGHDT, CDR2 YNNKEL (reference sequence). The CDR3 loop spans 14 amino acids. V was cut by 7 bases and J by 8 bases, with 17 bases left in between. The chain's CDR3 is CASTLGSLGGELFF. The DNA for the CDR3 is TGTGCCAGCACCTTAGGGAGTCTAGGGGGGGAGCTGTTTTTT.

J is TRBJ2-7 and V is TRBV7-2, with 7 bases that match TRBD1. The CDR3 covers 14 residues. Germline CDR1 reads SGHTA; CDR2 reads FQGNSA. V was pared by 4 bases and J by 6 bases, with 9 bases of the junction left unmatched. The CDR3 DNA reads TGTGCCAGCAGCTACCTGGACAGGTCTGGCGAGCAGTACTTC. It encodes CASSYLDRSGEQYF.

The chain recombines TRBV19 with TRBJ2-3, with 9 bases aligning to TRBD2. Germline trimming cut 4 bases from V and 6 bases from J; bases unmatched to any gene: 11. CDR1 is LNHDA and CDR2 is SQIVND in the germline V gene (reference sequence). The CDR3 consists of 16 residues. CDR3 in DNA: TGTGCCAGTAGTACCCTACAGGCGGGAGGGCCCGATACGCAGTATTTT. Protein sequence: CASSTLQAGGPDTQYF.

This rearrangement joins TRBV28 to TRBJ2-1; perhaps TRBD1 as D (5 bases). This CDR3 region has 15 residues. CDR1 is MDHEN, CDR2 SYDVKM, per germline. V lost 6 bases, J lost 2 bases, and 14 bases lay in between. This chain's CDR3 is CASSPFRVTYNEQFF. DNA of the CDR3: TGTGCCAGCAGCCCCTTCAGGGTCACCTACAATGAGCAGTTCTTC. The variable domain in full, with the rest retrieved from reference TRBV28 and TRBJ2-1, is DVKVTQSSRYLVKRTGEKVFLECVQDMDHENMFWYRQDPGLGLRLIYFSYDVKMKEKGDIPEGYSVSREKKERFSLILESASTNQTSMYLCASSPFRVTYNEQFFGPGTRLTVL.

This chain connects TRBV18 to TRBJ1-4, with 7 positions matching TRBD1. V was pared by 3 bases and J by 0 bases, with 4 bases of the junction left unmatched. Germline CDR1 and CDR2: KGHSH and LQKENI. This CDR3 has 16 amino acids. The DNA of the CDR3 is TGTGCCAGCTCACCGACAGGGTCCTCAACTAATGAAAAACTGTTTTTT. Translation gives CASSPTGSSTNEKLFF.

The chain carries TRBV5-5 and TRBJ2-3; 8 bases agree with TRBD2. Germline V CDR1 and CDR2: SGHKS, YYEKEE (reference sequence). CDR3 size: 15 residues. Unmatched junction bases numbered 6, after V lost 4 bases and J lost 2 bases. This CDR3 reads CASSRSGKHTDTQYF. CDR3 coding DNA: TGTGCCAGCAGCCGTAGCGGGAAGCACACAGATACGCAGTATTTT.

The CDR3 DNA follows: TGTGCCAGCTCACCACCGCCCGACAGGGGGCGGAATGAGCAGTTCTTC. This codes for CASSPPPDRGRNEQFF. V usage is TRBV18 and J usage is TRBJ2-1, with 10 bases matching TRBD1. Germline lookup yields CDR1 KGHSH and CDR2 LQKENI. Trimming cost V 0 bases and J 7 bases; bases outside gene matches: 6. The CDR3 extends over 16 amino acids.

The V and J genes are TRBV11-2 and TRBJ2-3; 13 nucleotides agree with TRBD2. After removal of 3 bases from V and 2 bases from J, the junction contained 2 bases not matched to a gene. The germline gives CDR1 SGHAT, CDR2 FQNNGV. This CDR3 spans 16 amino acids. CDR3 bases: TGTGCCAGCAGCTTTGGACTAGCGGGAGACACAGATACGCAGTATTTT. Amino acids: CASSFGLAGDTDTQYF.

CDR3 DNA sequence: TGCGCCAGCAGCTTGGGACTAGCGGAGAGCACAGATACGCAGTATTTT. Protein sequence: CASSLGLAESTDTQYF. The chain recombines TRBV5-1 with TRBJ2-3; TRBD2 agrees at 9 bases. V gave up 0 bases and J gave up 0 bases; unmatched junction bases: 2. This CDR3 is built from 16 residues. The germline V gene encodes CDR1 SGHRS and CDR2 YFSETQ.

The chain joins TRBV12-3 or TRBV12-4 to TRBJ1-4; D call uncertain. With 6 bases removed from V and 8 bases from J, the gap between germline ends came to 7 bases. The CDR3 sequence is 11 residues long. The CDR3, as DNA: TGTGCCAGCAGCCTGAGGGAAAAACTGTTTTTT. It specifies CASSLREKLFF.

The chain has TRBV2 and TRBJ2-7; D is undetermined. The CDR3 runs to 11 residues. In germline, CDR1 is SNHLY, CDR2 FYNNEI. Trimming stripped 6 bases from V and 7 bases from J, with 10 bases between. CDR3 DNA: TGTGCCAGCAGGGTGACACGAGAGCAGTACTTC. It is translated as CASRVTREQYF.

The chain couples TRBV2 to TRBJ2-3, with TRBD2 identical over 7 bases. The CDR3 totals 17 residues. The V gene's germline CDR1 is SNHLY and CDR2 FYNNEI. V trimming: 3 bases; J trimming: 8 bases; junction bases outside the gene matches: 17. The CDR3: CASSEMWGGPTIGTQYF. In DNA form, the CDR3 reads TGTGCCAGCAGTGAGATGTGGGGAGGGCCTACTATAGGTACGCAGTATTTT. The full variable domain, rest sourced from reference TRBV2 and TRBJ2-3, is EPEVTQTPSHQVTQMGQEVILRCVPISNHLYFYWYRQILGQKVEFLVSFYNNEISEKSEIFDDQFSVERPDGSNFTLKIRSTKLEDSAMYFCASSEMWGGPTIGTQYFGPGTRLTVL.

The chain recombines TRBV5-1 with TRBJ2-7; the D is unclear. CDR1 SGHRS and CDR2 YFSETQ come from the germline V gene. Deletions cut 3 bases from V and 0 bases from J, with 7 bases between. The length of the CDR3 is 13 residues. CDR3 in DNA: TGCGCCAGCAGCTCTGACAACTCCTACGAGCAGTACTTC. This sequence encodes CASSSDNSYEQYF.

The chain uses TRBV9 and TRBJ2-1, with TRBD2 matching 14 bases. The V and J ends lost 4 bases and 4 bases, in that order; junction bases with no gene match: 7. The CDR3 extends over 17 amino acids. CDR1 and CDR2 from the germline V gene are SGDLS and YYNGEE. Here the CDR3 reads CASSPRLAGGGYNEQFF. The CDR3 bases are TGTGCCAGCAGCCCGAGACTAGCGGGGGGGGGTTACAATGAGCAGTTCTTC.

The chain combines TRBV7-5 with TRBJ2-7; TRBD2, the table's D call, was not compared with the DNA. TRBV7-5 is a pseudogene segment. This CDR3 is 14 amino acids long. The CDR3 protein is CVRPHSGISSWACF. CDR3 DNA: TGTGTCAGACCACACAGCGGAATTTCTTCTTGGGCTTGCTTC.